One sample yielded the 18 T cell receptor beta chains listed below, sequenced in a study of blood T cell repertoires in COVID-19. The data were produced by immunoSEQ multiplex PCR, yet TCRdb's version contains in-frame clones alone and is incomplete. The table records roughly 100,000 clones, roughly four fifths of them present only once. Material: peripheral blood. The receptors were sampled from a woman of 80 years or more with active or convalescent COVID-19.

J is TRBJ2-7 and V is TRBV21-1; the table's TRBD2 call for D was not verified on the DNA. TRBV21-1 is recorded as a pseudogene. The CDR3 is made up of 17 amino acids. DNA for the CDR3: TGTGCCAGCAGCCCATTTTTCCTAGCGGGCAACTCCTACGAGCAGTACTTC. It specifies CASSPFFLAGNSYEQYF.

The genes are TRBV28 and TRBJ1-2, with 8 bases identical to TRBD1. The germline CDR1 and CDR2 sequences are MDHEN and SYDVKM. CDR3 length: 15 residues. With 10 bases clipped from V and 2 bases from J, the junction kept 12 bases outside the gene matches. CDR3 sequence: CAIEGGDRQNYGYTF. In nucleotides, the CDR3 is TGTGCCATTGAGGGGGGGGACAGGCAGAACTATGGCTACACCTTC.

The V gene is TRBV9, the J gene TRBJ2-3; 9 positions match TRBD2. Germline V gene lookup returns CDR1 SGDLS and CDR2 YYNGEE. After removal of 5 bases from V and 6 bases from J, the junction contained 10 bases not matched to a gene. There are 15 residues in the CDR3. Written as DNA, the CDR3 is TGTGCCAGCAGTATGAGGGGACTAGCAATGGATACGCAGTATTTT. Translation: CASSMRGLAMDTQYF.

The J gene is TRBJ1-4, the V gene TRBV6-5; a weak D match, TRBD1 (5 bases). This CDR3 is built from 14 residues. The ends were cut back, 2 bases at V and 2 bases at J, with 6 bases in the middle. CDR1 is MNHEY and CDR2 is SVGAGI in the germline V gene. The DNA for the CDR3 is TGTGCCAGCAGTTACGGGGGGACTAATGAAAAACTGTTTTTT. This codes for CASSYGGTNEKLFF.

The chain couples TRBV25-1 to TRBJ1-4; unclear D gene. Germline V lookup: CDR1 MGHDK, CDR2 SYGVNS. This CDR3 spans 13 amino acids. V was trimmed by 5 bases and J by 7 bases, leaving 11 bases between them. CDR3 DNA: TGTGCCAGCAGTTTTAGGGAGGGTGAAAAACTGTTTTTT. Residues: CASSFREGEKLFF.

The chain employs TRBV25-1 and TRBJ2-1; possible D gene TRBD2, 7 bases. Trimming pared 3 bases from V and 12 bases from J, leaving 9 bases between. Germline loops: CDR1 MGHDK, CDR2 SYGVNS. This CDR3 comprises 11 residues. This CDR3 is CASSDGGAQFF. In DNA form, the CDR3 reads TGTGCCAGCAGTGATGGGGGGGCGCAGTTCTTC.

With respect to this clone: The sample contains more than one DNA sequence encoding this CDR3. The chain employs TRBV9 and TRBJ2-7; the match to TRBD2 covers 7 bases. CDR1 is SGDLS and CDR2 is YYNGEE in the germline V gene. The CDR3 spans 14 residues. V trimming: 1 base; J trimming: 2 bases; junction bases outside the gene matches: 3. The CDR3: CASSVSSGAYEQYF. The DNA for the CDR3 is TGTGCCAGCAGCGTATCGAGCGGGGCCTACGAGCAGTACTTC.

The V gene is TRBV6-2 or TRBV6-3, the J gene TRBJ2-2; 10 bases fit TRBD2. V lost 6 bases, J lost 6 bases, and 7 bases stayed unmatched. Germline V gene lookup returns CDR1 MNHEY and CDR2 SVGEGT. This CDR3 is 15 amino acids long. This CDR3 reads CASSSGRAGAGELFF. The CDR3 nucleotides are TGTGCCAGCAGCAGCGGGAGGGCCGGTGCCGGGGAGCTGTTTTTT.

The rearrangement links TRBV2 to TRBJ2-7; the match to TRBD2 covers 11 bases. Germline trimming cut 6 bases from V and 1 base from J; bases unmatched to any gene: 5. Germline loops: CDR1 SNHLY, CDR2 FYNNEI. This CDR3 is built from 15 residues. The CDR3 bases are TGTGCCAGCAGGTATACTAGCGGGGGTTCCTACGAGCAGTACTTC. Protein product: CASRYTSGGSYEQYF.

This rearrangement joins TRBV18 to TRBJ1-1, with 7 bases fitting TRBD1. The germline gives CDR1 KGHSH, CDR2 LQKENI. V shed 4 bases and J 4 bases; nucleotides not matched to a gene: 3. There are 13 residues in the CDR3. CDR3 in amino acids: CASSRTGRTEAFF. DNA of the CDR3: TGTGCCAGCTCACGGACAGGCCGCACTGAAGCTTTCTTT.

This clone appeared a single time. V is TRBV29-1 and J is TRBJ2-7, with 9 nucleotides matching TRBD1. CDR1 is SQVTM and CDR2 is ANQGSEA in the germline V gene. The trim removed 7 bases at V and 7 bases at J, leaving 14 bases unmatched. This CDR3 comprises 14 residues. CDR3: CSAATGTGLIEQYF. Here the CDR3 DNA reads TGCAGCGCCGCTACCGGGACAGGGCTCATTGAGCAGTACTTC.

The chain's CDR3 is CASSARGDYGYTF. The CDR3 DNA follows: TGTGCCAGTAGTGCCAGGGGGGACTATGGCTACACCTTC. This chain uses TRBV19 with TRBJ1-2; TRBD1 aligns across 7 bases. CDR3 size: 13 residues. Germline V gene data show CDR1 as LNHDA and CDR2 as SQIVND (reference sequence). Trimming removed 5 bases from V and 3 bases from J; junction bases left unmatched: 3.

This clone was seen only a few times. The chain employs TRBV28 and TRBJ1-2; tentatively, D is TRBD1 (6 bases). V lost 4 bases, J lost 4 bases, and 19 bases lay in between. The CDR3 length is 16 residues. Germline-derived CDR1 and CDR2 are MDHEN and SYDVKM. The CDR3 is CASSSPSGGHRYGYTF. The CDR3 DNA is TGTGCCAGCAGTTCTCCTAGTGGGGGACACCGCTATGGCTACACCTTC.

This clone was seen only a few times. The chain recombines TRBV7-3 with TRBJ1-4; tentatively, D is TRBD1 (6 bases). CDR1 SGHTA and CDR2 FQGTGA come from the germline V gene. The V and J ends lost 2 bases and 3 bases respectively, with 25 bases between them. The CDR3 length is 20 residues. The CDR3, as DNA: TGTGCCAGCAGCTTACACCCCCCCCTAAGGACAGAGGGAGCTAATGAAAAACTGTTTTTT. This sequence encodes CASSLHPPLRTEGANEKLFF.

This chain links TRBV9 with TRBJ1-2; TRBD1 agrees at 11 bases. This CDR3 is built from 17 residues. J lost 2 bases, V lost 4 bases, and 10 bases had no gene match. Germline loops: CDR1 SGDLS, CDR2 YYNGEE. The CDR3 DNA reads TGTGCCAGCAGCCCCCGCGGGACAGGGGGATCCAACTATGGCTACACCTTC. Translation gives CASSPRGTGGSNYGYTF.

Notes on this clone: Other DNA sequences in the sample encode the same CDR3. The chain has TRBV3-1 (or the pseudogene TRBV3-2) and TRBJ1-2; 9 bases are a match to TRBD1. This CDR3 spans 16 amino acids. The germline gives CDR1 LGHDT, CDR2 YNNKEL (reference sequence). J gave up 2 bases and V 0 bases, and 4 bases lay outside the gene matches. The CDR3 DNA reads as TGTGCCAGCAGCCAAGAGTGGGGACAGGGAAACTATGGCTACACCTTC. Translated, it gives CASSQEWGQGNYGYTF.

The chain has TRBV30 and TRBJ2-7; D possibly corresponds to TRBD2 (6 bases). V shed 2 bases and J shed 2 bases, with 16 bases lying between them. The CDR3 spans 15 residues. Germline CDR1 is GTSNPN and CDR2 is SVGIG (reference sequence). CDR3 DNA sequence: TGTGCCTGGAGTCGTCATGGGGACTTCACCTACGAGCAGTACTTC. Protein: CAWSRHGDFTYEQYF.

In its sample, this clone was seen a few times. The J gene is TRBJ1-1, the V gene TRBV16; the D gene is possibly TRBD1 (5 bases). V was trimmed by 4 bases and J by 1 base, leaving 7 bases between them. Germline V gene lookup returns CDR1 KGHSY and CDR2 FQNENV. CDR3 length: 13 residues. CDR3 bases: TGTGCCAGCAGCCTCGACAGGAACACTGAAGCTTTCTTT. Translation: CASSLDRNTEAFF.